Here is one T cell receptor beta chain with its context. Some clones are missing from TCRdb's copy, which holds only in-frame ones; the method was immunoSEQ multiplex PCR. The table lists 35,000 to 45,000 clones, about 84% of them singletons, with more than 2.5% in the top ten. With V trimmed by 6 bases and J by 2 bases, 7 bases remained unmatched. CDR1 is MDHEN, CDR2 SYDVKM, per germline. This CDR3 has 15 residues. This specimen belongs to a study of somatic mutations in cytotoxic T cells in rheumatoid arthritis. The clonotype originates from a man aged 40-50 years in good health. The chain joins TRBV28 to TRBJ1-5; 7 nucleotides align to TRBD1. The sequenced sample consisted of CD8+ T cells sorted from blood. CDR3 in amino acids: CASRGEGGGNQPQHF. CDR3 DNA sequence: TGTGCCAGCAGAGGAGAAGGGGGCGGCAATCAGCCCCAGCATTTT.